This T cell receptor (beta chain) is drawn from a study of cytomegalovirus exposure and HLA in healthy donors. Findings and limits, study-wide: Published work reported that the classifier diagnosed cytomegalovirus status with high specificity and sensitivity. Through in vitro validation, three CMV-associated chains were shown to be specific for CMV antigens.

Assay used: immunoSEQ multiplex PCR; TCRdb lists only in-frame clones, some missing. The sample yields approximately 88,000 clones, around 96% seen once. Worth noting for this clone: Antigen: not known.

Trimming removed 4 bases from V and 6 bases from J, with 19 bases in between. From germline, CDR1 is SGHTA and CDR2 FQGNSA. The CDR3 length is 15 residues. This sequence originates from a young woman in good health and CMV-seronegative. Sequencing was performed on PBMCs. This chain uses TRBV7-2 with TRBJ2-7; tentative D call: TRBD2 (5 bases). In DNA form, the CDR3 reads TGTGCCAGCAGCTACAGCCCCGGGGATGGAAGCGAGCAGTACTTC. As protein: CASSYSPGDGSEQYF.